Below are 22 T cell receptor beta chains sequenced from a single sample in a study of CD8 T cells in Susac syndrome. A quantity of about 0.45 to 1 ug RNA underwent reverse transcription using random hexamers. One entry per CDR3 protein results from TCRdb running MiXCR on the immunoSEQ multiplex PCR reads. The sample lists about 160,000 distinct CDR3 sequences; under 95% were seen once. Sequencing was performed on CD4+ T cells from PBMCs. All receptors come from a human donor in good health.

This clonotype was counted only a few times. This rearrangement joins TRBV5-6 to TRBJ2-7, with D possibly being TRBD1 or TRBD2 (5 bases each). CDR3 length equals 13 residues. Trimming shortened V by 4 bases and J by 3 bases, and 11 bases separated the two germline ends. Germline V lookup: CDR1 SGHDT, CDR2 YYEEEE. CDR3 loop: CASSTGRIYEQYF. CDR3 sequence (DNA): TGTGCCAGCAGCACGGGACGGATCTACGAGCAGTACTTC.

This clonotype has just a few counts. The chain employs TRBV5-1 and TRBJ2-7; the D gene is possibly TRBD2 (5 bases). V lost 0 bases and J 1 base, leaving 11 bases between the germline ends. Germline V gene sequence: CDR1 SGHRS, CDR2 YFSETQ. The CDR3 spans 15 residues. The CDR3 nucleotides read TGCGCCAGCAGCTTGGGGGAGAAGAGTTCCTACGAGCAGTACTTC. This gives the protein CASSLGEKSSYEQYF.

The chain is built from TRBV7-2 and TRBJ1-2; 8 bases are shared with TRBD1. J was trimmed by 4 bases and V by 2 bases; bases with no gene match: 3. This CDR3 is built from 14 residues. Looked up from germline, CDR1 is SGHTA and CDR2 is FQGNSA. CDR3 residues: CASSLLGQGYGYTF. DNA for the CDR3: TGTGCCAGCAGCTTACTAGGACAGGGCTATGGCTACACCTTC.

This sequence joins TRBV2 and TRBJ2-3, with TRBD2 matching over 7 bases. The CDR3 consists of 16 residues. Germline-derived CDR1 and CDR2 are SNHLY and FYNNEI. V shed 3 bases and J 0 bases; nucleotides not matched to a gene: 6. CDR3 protein: CASSDGASGSTDTQYF. The CDR3 DNA reads as TGTGCCAGCAGTGATGGAGCTAGCGGTAGCACAGATACGCAGTATTTT. The whole variable domain, remainder taken from reference TRBV2 and TRBJ2-3, is EPEVTQTPSHQVTQMGQEVILRCVPISNHLYFYWYRQILGQKVEFLVSFYNNEISEKSEIFDDQFSVERPDGSNFTLKIRSTKLEDSAMYFCASSDGASGSTDTQYFGPGTRLTVL.

The chain is built from TRBV6-6 and TRBJ2-7; D may correspond to TRBD1 or TRBD2 (5 bases each). This CDR3 has 15 amino acids. The germline CDR1 and CDR2 sequences are MNHNY and SVGAGI (reference sequence). The V and J ends lost 2 bases and 4 bases respectively, with 15 bases between them. CDR3 bases: TGTGCCAGCAGTTACACCGGGACGGACCCTTACGAGCAGTACTTC. Protein: CASSYTGTDPYEQYF.

The rearrangement joins TRBV18 to TRBJ2-6; D is undetermined. V lost 3 bases and J lost 2, with 8 bases in between. Looked up from germline, CDR1 is KGHSH and CDR2 is LQKENI. The CDR3 extends over 15 amino acids. CDR3 sequence: CASSPSRAGANVLTF. CDR3 DNA: TGTGCCAGCTCACCTAGCAGAGCTGGGGCCAACGTCCTGACTTTC. Filled out from reference TRBV18 and TRBJ2-6, the complete variable domain reads NAGVMQNPRHLVRRRGQEARLRCSPMKGHSHVYWYRQLPEEGLKFMVYLQKENIIDESGMPKERFSAEFPKEGPSILRIQQVVRGDSAAYFCASSPSRAGANVLTFGAGSRLTVL.

This chain links TRBV12-3 or TRBV12-4 with TRBJ1-6; 7 bases line up with TRBD1. The V and J ends lost 4 bases and 7 bases, in that order; junction bases with no gene match: 7. The CDR3 contains 15 residues. Written as DNA, the CDR3 is TGTGCCAGCAGTTGGGCCGGGACAGCAAATTCACCCCTCCACTTT. Protein sequence: CASSWAGTANSPLHF.

The V call is TRBV20-1, the J call TRBJ1-1; D call uncertain. The germline CDR1 and CDR2 sequences are DFQATT and SNEGSKA (reference sequence). Deletions cut 1 base from V and 0 bases from J, with 3 bases between. CDR3 length: 12 residues. The CDR3 coding sequence is TGCAGTGCTAGAGGCCTGAACACTGAAGCTTTCTTT. Translating it yields CSARGLNTEAFF.

The chain links TRBV6-2 or TRBV6-3 to TRBJ1-5; no clear D. The CDR3 length is 14 residues. Germline CDR1 MNHEY, CDR2 SVGEGT. V shed 5 bases and J shed 4 bases, with 12 bases lying between them. For the CDR3, the DNA is TGTGCCAGCAGTGTAGCCTCTAGAAATCAGCCCCAGCATTTT. Its translation: CASSVASRNQPQHF.

V and J are TRBV24-1 and TRBJ1-5, with TRBD1 matching 8 bases. Germline CDR1 and CDR2: KGHDR and SFDVKD. The V and J ends lost 2 bases and 3 bases, in that order; junction bases with no gene match: 8. The CDR3 contains 17 residues. CDR3 in amino acids: CATSDSRDRGINQPQHF. CDR3 bases: TGTGCCACCAGTGATTCGAGAGACAGGGGAATCAATCAGCCCCAGCATTTT.

The chain combines TRBV3-1 with TRBJ2-1, with TRBD1 matching over 9 bases. V shed 0 bases and J 5 bases; nucleotides not matched to a gene: 2. The CDR3 spans 15 residues. From germline, CDR1 is LGHDT and CDR2 YNNKEL (reference sequence). Here the CDR3 DNA reads TGTGCCAGCAGCCAAGAATGGGACAGGGACAATGAGCAGTTCTTC. It is translated as CASSQEWDRDNEQFF.

This clonotype has just a few counts. The chain is built from TRBV2 and TRBJ1-5; no definite D call. Germline CDR1 reads SNHLY; CDR2 reads FYNNEI. Trimming took off 2 bases at V and 4 bases at J, with 6 bases between the two ends. The CDR3 totals 13 residues. The CDR3 DNA is TGTGCCAGCAGTGAAACCGGGAATCAGCCCCAGCATTTT. Residues: CASSETGNQPQHF.

This rearrangement joins TRBV3-1 to TRBJ2-2, with 7 bases that match TRBD1. The CDR3 is made up of 16 amino acids. Germline V gene sequence: CDR1 LGHDT, CDR2 YNNKEL (reference sequence). After removal of 5 bases from V and 3 bases from J, the junction contained 9 bases not matched to a gene. CDR3 loop: CASSARQGRDTGELFF. CDR3 nucleotides: TGTGCCAGCAGCGCCCGACAGGGAAGGGACACCGGGGAGCTGTTTTTT.

The V call is TRBV5-1, the J call TRBJ2-5; 7 positions match TRBD1. This CDR3 spans 15 amino acids. In germline, CDR1 is SGHRS, CDR2 YFSETQ. V was pared by 2 bases and J by 2 bases, with 6 bases of the junction left unmatched. In DNA form, the CDR3 reads TGCGCCAGCAGCTTTGTGGGGGACAGTCAAGAGACCCAGTACTTC. As protein: CASSFVGDSQETQYF.

The chain joins TRBV15 to TRBJ2-3; TRBD2 agrees at 13 bases. The CDR3 extends over 17 amino acids. V gave up 0 bases and J gave up 4 bases; unmatched junction bases: 4. Germline V CDR1 and CDR2: LNHNV, YYDKDF (reference sequence). CDR3 sequence reads: CATSRDRGLAGADTQYF. CDR3 bases: TGTGCCACCAGCAGAGATCGCGGACTAGCGGGAGCAGATACGCAGTATTTT.

The chain joins TRBV7-9 to TRBJ2-5; maybe TRBD1 (5 bases). Trimming removed 5 bases at V and 5 bases at J, with 12 bases between. Germline CDR1 SEHNR, CDR2 FQNEAQ (reference sequence). This CDR3 is 13 amino acids long. The CDR3 loop is CASSQGPLETQYF. In DNA form, the CDR3 reads TGTGCCAGCAGCCAGGGCCCACTGGAGACCCAGTACTTC.

The V gene is TRBV7-2, the J gene TRBJ2-7, with 9 bases lining up with TRBD2. V shed 3 bases and J 2 bases; nucleotides not matched to a gene: 2. Germline V gives CDR1 SGHTA, CDR2 FQGNSA. The CDR3 is 14 residues long. CDR3 in DNA: TGTGCCAGCAGCTTGGCTAGCGGGGCCTACGAGCAGTACTTC. It specifies CASSLASGAYEQYF.

A single count supports this clonotype. The chain uses TRBV24-1 and TRBJ1-4, with 9 bases matching TRBD1. Germline CDR1 and CDR2: KGHDR and SFDVKD. V lost 2 bases to trimming and J lost 6 bases; unmatched junction nucleotides: 3. This CDR3 has 15 amino acids. The CDR3, as DNA: TGTGCCACCAGTGATTCCGGGACAGGGCATGAAAAACTGTTTTTT. Amino acid sequence: CATSDSGTGHEKLFF.

The chain is built from TRBV10-3 and TRBJ2-3, with TRBD2 matching over 8 bases. Germline loops: CDR1 ENHRY, CDR2 SYGVKD. Losses at the gene ends were 3 bases for V and 1 base for J; bases not matched to a gene: 6. This CDR3 spans 16 amino acids. The CDR3 DNA reads TGTGCCATCAGTGACGGGACTAGGGCCGGCACAGATACGCAGTATTTT. Translating gives CAISDGTRAGTDTQYF.

The chain combines TRBV9 with TRBJ2-7; D is ambiguous. V lost 0 bases and J lost 4, with 8 bases in between. Germline lookup yields CDR1 SGDLS and CDR2 YYNGEE. There are 13 residues in the CDR3. The CDR3 sequence is CASSVAPSYEQYF. The CDR3 nucleotides read TGTGCCAGCAGCGTAGCCCCATCGTACGAGCAGTACTTC.

This chain uses TRBV28 with TRBJ1-2; D unclear. CDR3 length: 11 amino acids. CDR1 and CDR2 (germline): MDHEN, SYDVKM. The V end lost 3 bases, the J end lost 12 bases, and 11 bases lay between the germline ends. In DNA form, the CDR3 reads TGTGCCAGCAGTTTGTCGGAGGGTCACACCTTC. Its protein is CASSLSEGHTF.

The chain employs TRBV11-2 and TRBJ1-2, with D perhaps matching TRBD1 (6 bases). Germline assignment: CDR1 SGHAT and CDR2 FQNNGV. Trimming left V 5 bases short and J 0 bases short, with 13 bases between. The CDR3 runs to 15 residues. For the CDR3, the DNA is TGTGCCAGCAGCCCTGCAGGGGTTTCTAACTATGGCTACACCTTC. Translating gives CASSPAGVSNYGYTF.